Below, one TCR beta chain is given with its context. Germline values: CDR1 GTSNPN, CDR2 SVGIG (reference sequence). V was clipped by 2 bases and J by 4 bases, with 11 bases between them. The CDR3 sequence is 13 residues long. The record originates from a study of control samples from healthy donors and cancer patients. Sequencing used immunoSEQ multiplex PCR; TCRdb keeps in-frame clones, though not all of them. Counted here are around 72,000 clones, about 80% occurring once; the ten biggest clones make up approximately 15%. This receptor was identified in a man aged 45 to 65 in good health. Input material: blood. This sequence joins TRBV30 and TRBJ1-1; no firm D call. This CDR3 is CAWSRDWGTEAFF. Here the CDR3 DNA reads TGTGCCTGGAGTCGAGACTGGGGCACTGAAGCTTTCTTT.